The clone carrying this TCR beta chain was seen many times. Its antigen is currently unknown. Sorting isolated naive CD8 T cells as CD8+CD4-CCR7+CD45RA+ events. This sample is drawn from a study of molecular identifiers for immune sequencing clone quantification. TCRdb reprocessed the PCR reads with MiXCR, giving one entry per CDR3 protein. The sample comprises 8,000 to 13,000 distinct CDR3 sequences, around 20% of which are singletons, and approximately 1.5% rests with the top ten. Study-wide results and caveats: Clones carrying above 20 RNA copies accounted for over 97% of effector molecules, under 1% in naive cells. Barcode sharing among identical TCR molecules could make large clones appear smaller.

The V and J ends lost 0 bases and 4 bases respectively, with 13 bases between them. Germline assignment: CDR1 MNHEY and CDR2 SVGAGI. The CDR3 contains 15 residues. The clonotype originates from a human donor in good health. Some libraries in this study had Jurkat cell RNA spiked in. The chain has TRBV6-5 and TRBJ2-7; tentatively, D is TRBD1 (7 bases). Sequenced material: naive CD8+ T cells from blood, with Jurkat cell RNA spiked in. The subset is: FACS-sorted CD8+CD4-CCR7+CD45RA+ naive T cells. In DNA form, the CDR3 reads TGTGCCAGCAGTTACTCGATGACAGGGAGGTACGAGCAGTACTTC. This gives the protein CASSYSMTGRYEQYF.